The rows below give T cell receptor beta chains drawn from one sample of a study of T-cell memory formation after mild COVID-19. TCRdb ran MiXCR on the 5' RACE reads and lists one entry per CDR3 protein. The sample holds around 300,000 distinct CDR3 sequences; 10% to 15% are singletons and the top ten take roughly a fifth. Sample: PBMCs or a T cell subset sorted from them (not recorded which). Receptors originate from a man in his late teens or twenties who had mild COVID-19 (a few samples of this study predate the infection). Cell type and time point are not known. The CDR3 runs from the conserved cysteine through the conserved F or W. D genes are given only for firm matches. Expanded clones are given a class, and other clones once, few, many or no size at all.

length,V,J,size,D,DNA,CDR3
18,TRBV5-1,TRBJ2-7,many,TRBD1,TGCGCCAGCAGCTTGGCCGGGACAGGGCACTTGCCTGGGAACGAGCAGTACTTC,CASSLAGTGHLPGNEQYF
14,TRBV3-1,TRBJ1-6,few,-,TGTGCCAGCAGCCAAGATGCCGGAGGCGCACCCCTCCACTTT,CASSQDAGGAPLHF
12,TRBV10-3,TRBJ1-2,-,-,TGTGCCATCAGGACGCCCCCTTCCGGCTACACCTTC,CAIRTPPSGYTF
15,TRBV24-1,TRBJ2-3,-,-,TGTGCCACCAGTGATAGGGGAGAGACTAGAGATACGCAGTATTTT,CATSDRGETRDTQYF
15,TRBV3-1,TRBJ1-2,few,-,TGTGCCAGCAGCCAAGGTCCCAGGGGCAACTATGGCTACACCTTC,CASSQGPRGNYGYTF
14,TRBV18,TRBJ2-5,-,-,TGTGCCAGCTCAGGTGGGGAGAGACAAGAGACCCAGTACTTC,CASSGGERQETQYF
13,TRBV5-1,TRBJ2-5,few,-,TGCGCCAGCAGCTTGGCGAGTTTAGAGACCCAGTACTTC,CASSLASLETQYF
9,TRBV20-1,TRBJ1-2,-,-,TGCGAGGGCGGCTATGGCTACACCTTC,CEGGYGYTF
17,TRBV10-2,TRBJ2-3,-,-,TGCGCCAGCAGTGAGTCAAAGAAGATAGTCTCGACAGATACGCAGTATTTT,CASSESKKIVSTDTQYF
15,TRBV7-3,TRBJ2-3,few,TRBD2,TGTGCCAGCAGCAAGAGCGGGGGGGCTATAGATACGCAGTATTTT,CASSKSGGAIDTQYF
16,TRBV5-1,TRBJ1-3,many,-,TGCGCCAGCAGCTTGCGTCCGACAGGAGAAGGAAACACCATATATTTT,CASSLRPTGEGNTIYF